This TCR beta chain derives from a study of tumour-infiltrating T cells in Burkitt lymphoma. Sequencing used immunoSEQ multiplex PCR; TCRdb keeps in-frame clones, though not all of them. The sample carries more than 45,000 clones, approximately 31% recorded once. The CDR3 has 11 amino acids. Trimming removed 4 bases at V and 8 bases at J, with 8 bases between. Germline V lookup: CDR1 SGHTA, CDR2 FQGNSA. Sequencing used tumor tissue. The rearrangement links TRBV7-2 to TRBJ1-2; D is uncertain. This sequence was found in a human donor with Burkitt lymphoma. The CDR3 protein is CASSSLRGYTF. As DNA, the CDR3 is TGTGCCAGCAGCTCCCTCAGAGGCTACACCTTC.